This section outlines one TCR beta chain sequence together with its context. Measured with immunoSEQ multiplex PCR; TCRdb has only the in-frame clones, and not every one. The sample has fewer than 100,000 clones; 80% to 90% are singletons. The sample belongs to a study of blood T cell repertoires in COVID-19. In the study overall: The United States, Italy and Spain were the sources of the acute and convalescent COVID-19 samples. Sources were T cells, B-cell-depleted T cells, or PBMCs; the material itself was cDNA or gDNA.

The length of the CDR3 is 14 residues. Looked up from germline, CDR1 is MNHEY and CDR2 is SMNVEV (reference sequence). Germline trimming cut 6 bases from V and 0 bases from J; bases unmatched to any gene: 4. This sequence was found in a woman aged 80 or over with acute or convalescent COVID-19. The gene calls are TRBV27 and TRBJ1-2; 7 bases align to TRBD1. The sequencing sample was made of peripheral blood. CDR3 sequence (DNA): TGTGCCAGCAGACCACAGGGGCCTAACTATGGCTACACCTTC. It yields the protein CASRPQGPNYGYTF.